The rows below give T cell receptor beta chains drawn from one sample of a study of T cell responses to AZD1222 COVID-19 vaccine. The assay was immunoSEQ multiplex PCR, and TCRdb's table has in-frame clones only and misses some. This sample's clone table lists over 130,000 clones. The specimen sequenced was peripheral blood. The receptors stem from an adult in good health. Each CDR3 is given with its conserved first and last residue. D genes are given only for firm matches.

D: -
J: TRBJ1-2
V: TRBV7-9
DNA: TGTGCCAGCAGCTCCCACGATCGGGGGGAGTCTAACTATGGCTACACCTTC
CDR3: CASSSHDRGESNYGYTF

D: -
J: TRBJ2-2
V: TRBV3-1/TRBV3-2
DNA: TGTGCCAGCATGCGCACCGGGGAGCTGTTTTTT
CDR3: CASMRTGELFF

D: TRBD2
J: TRBJ2-1
V: TRBV7-2
DNA: TGTGCCAGCAGCTTACGCCGGACTAGCGGGGCTTACAATGAGCAGTTCTTC
CDR3: CASSLRRTSGAYNEQFF

D: TRBD1
J: TRBJ1-1
V: TRBV4-2
DNA: TGTGCCAGCAGCCGAGCAAGTACAGGGGCGGACACTGAAGCTTTCTTT
CDR3: CASSRASTGADTEAFF

D: -
J: TRBJ2-5
V: TRBV7-2
DNA: TGTGCCAGCAGCTTACGTCCCAGGCCCCAAGAGACCCAGTACTTC
CDR3: CASSLRPRPQETQYF

D: -
J: TRBJ1-2
V: TRBV7-2
DNA: TGTGCCAGCAGCTTGCGTCGGGGGCTATATGGCTACACCTTC
CDR3: CASSLRRGLYGYTF

D: -
J: TRBJ1-2
V: TRBV7-9
DNA: TGTGCCAGCAGCTACTCGGGGGCCCCTAACTATGGCTACACCTTC
CDR3: CASSYSGAPNYGYTF

D: -
J: TRBJ1-4
V: TRBV7-9
DNA: TGTGCCAGCAGCTTATTAAGTCAGGGATTTGGCGAAAAACTGTTTTTT
CDR3: CASSLLSQGFGEKLFF

D: -
J: TRBJ1-2
V: TRBV21-1
DNA: TGTGCCAGCAGCAAAGACCCCCACGGGAACTATGGCTACACCTTC
CDR3: CASSKDPHGNYGYTF

D: -
J: TRBJ1-2
V: TRBV5-1
DNA: TGCGCCAGCAGCTATACCTGGGGGCGCAATGGCTACACCTTC
CDR3: CASSYTWGRNGYTF

D: TRBD1
J: TRBJ1-5
V: TRBV3-1/TRBV3-2
DNA: TGTGCCAGCAGCCTGGGACAGGGGGACCAGCCCCAGCATTTT
CDR3: CASSLGQGDQPQHF

D: -
J: TRBJ1-2
V: TRBV6-5
DNA: TGTGCCAGCAGTTACTCGCAGGGGATGGGCTATGGCTACACCTTC
CDR3: CASSYSQGMGYGYTF

D: -
J: TRBJ1-5
V: TRBV30
DNA: TGTGCCTGGAGTGTAGGGGCCTTTCCTCAGCCCCAGCATTTT
CDR3: CAWSVGAFPQPQHF

D: -
J: TRBJ1-2
V: TRBV2
DNA: TGTGCCAGCAGTGATGGGGGCATAAACTATGGCTACACCTTC
CDR3: CASSDGGINYGYTF

D: -
J: TRBJ2-1
V: TRBV2
DNA: TGTGCCAGCAGTACAGCCGGGACCGGTGAGCAGTTCTTC
CDR3: CASSTAGTGEQFF

D: TRBD1
J: TRBJ2-1
V: TRBV7-2
DNA: TGTGCCAGCAGCTCAGGGACAGGGTTCGATGAGCAGTTCTTC
CDR3: CASSSGTGFDEQFF

D: -
J: TRBJ2-7
V: TRBV11-3
DNA: TGTGCCAGCAGCTTAAGGGACAAGCTGTACTTC
CDR3: CASSLRDKLYF

D: -
J: TRBJ1-2
V: TRBV29-1
DNA: TGCAGCGCGGCGGGGGGTCGCGGCTACACCTTC
CDR3: CSAAGGRGYTF

D: -
J: TRBJ1-6
V: TRBV7-9
DNA: TGTGCCAGCAGCTTGGGGTTGGGGCGATTTAATTCACCCCTCCACTTT
CDR3: CASSLGLGRFNSPLHF

D: -
J: TRBJ1-4
V: TRBV30
DNA: TGTGCCTGGAGTGTTCGTTCAACTAATGAAAAACTGTTTTTT
CDR3: CAWSVRSTNEKLFF

D: TRBD1
J: TRBJ2-5
V: TRBV6-6
DNA: TGTGCCAGCAGTTACTCGGACAGGGGGCTAAAGACCCAGTACTTC
CDR3: CASSYSDRGLKTQYF

D: -
J: TRBJ2-7
V: TRBV6-1
DNA: TGTGCCAGCAGTGCGAGAGGGACACGGGGAGGAAGACCCTCCTACGAGCAGTACTTC
CDR3: CASSARGTRGGRPSYEQYF

D: -
J: TRBJ2-5
V: TRBV6-5
DNA: TGTGCCAGCAGCCAGGGAGTCCAAGAGACCCAGTACTTC
CDR3: CASSQGVQETQYF

D: -
J: TRBJ1-2
V: TRBV24-1
DNA: TGTGCCACCAGTGATTACGGGGAAAATGGCTACACCTTC
CDR3: CATSDYGENGYTF

D: -
J: TRBJ2-7
V: TRBV7-9
DNA: TGTGCCAGCAGCTTGCAGGGGCACTCCTACGAGCAGTACTTC
CDR3: CASSLQGHSYEQYF

D: -
J: TRBJ1-2
V: TRBV6-5
DNA: TGTGCCAGCAGTTACATCTCACAAATTAACTATGGCTACACCTTC
CDR3: CASSYISQINYGYTF

D: -
J: TRBJ2-2
V: TRBV5-6
DNA: TGTGCCAGCAGCTCCGCAATCCGCTCTTCCTACACCGGGGAGCTGTTTTTT
CDR3: CASSSAIRSSYTGELFF

D: -
J: TRBJ2-2
V: TRBV20-1
DNA: TGCAGTGCTCGAGCCGGGGAGCTGTTTTTT
CDR3: CSARAGELFF

D: -
J: TRBJ2-3
V: TRBV6-1
DNA: TGTGCCAGCAGTGAAGCGCTGTCGGGGGCCATCACAGATACGCAGTATTTT
CDR3: CASSEALSGAITDTQYF

D: -
J: TRBJ2-5
V: TRBV19
DNA: TGTGCCAGTAGTATGGGGGGCCACCAAGAGACCCAGTACTTC
CDR3: CASSMGGHQETQYF

D: -
J: TRBJ2-3
V: TRBV9
DNA: TGTGCCAGCAGCGAGAACAGTTTATCCACAGATACGCAGTATTTT
CDR3: CASSENSLSTDTQYF